This TCR beta chain was retrieved from a study of blood T cells in healthy people across ages (dated by TCRdb to between 2015 and 2016). Context from the whole study: In model experiments, template switching captured roughly one uniquely barcoded TCR beta cDNA molecule for every two T cells. For two donors (one aged 18 to 29 and one aged 80 or older), the study analyzed two additional independent replicas of 1 million unique cDNA reads from the same blood draw. To avoid experimental bias, donors of different ages were spread randomly across the sequencing lanes. The donors were divided into four age groups: young (average about 15 years), middle-aged (roughly 42), aged (approximately 62) and long-lived (around 87). To track age-related changes in TCR beta repertoire diversity, the study relied on deep sequencing normalized with unique cDNA molecular identifiers.

Results the study describes overall, beyond this receptor: The CMV infection status of donors was not known, potentially confounding age-related changes in expanded clonotypes. Compared with the aged group, more naive CD4+ T cells, fewer expanded clones and increased TCR diversity were shown by the long-lived group, suggesting age selection. As age increased, observed TCR beta diversity per million T cells dropped in a roughly linear way, and a significant reduction was already evident by age roughly 36. Estimates of total diversity from one million sequenced T cells were regarded as lower bounds and underestimates. Observed TCR beta diversity correlated strongly with the percentage of naive T cells measured by flow cytometry. Since profiling was done on bulk unsorted PBMCs, naive and antigen-experienced compartments could not be conclusively compared.

Taken from cysteine to phenylalanine, the CDR3 has 12 residues. Only the CDR3 region is kept as DNA, spanning 36 bases read in frame from base 1. Sequences SNHLY (CDR1) and FYNNEI (CDR2) are obtained from the germline V gene. Systemically healthy Caucasian individuals from Russia, over 30 in total and aged roughly 6 to 100 years, were included as donors. Each donor gave approximately 9.3 milliliters of peripheral blood, collected into EDTA-treated Vacutainer tubes. PBMCs were isolated by Ficoll-Paque density-gradient centrifugation, with at least 6.5 million obtained per sample. Total RNA, at least 6 micrograms per sample, was extracted from PBMCs with Trizol reagent. The percentages of naive CD45RAhigh/CD27high T cells were determined by flow cytometry on a PBMC aliquot from every donor. The method was 5' RACE. Sequencing instrument: Illumina HiSeq 2500. The second PCR ran for about 7 to 11 cycles and used a J-beta primer mix along with a sample-barcoded 5' primer. A template-switch 5' adaptor carrying 12 random nucleotides introduced a unique molecular identifier onto each TCR beta cDNA molecule. At least 2.5 million CDR3-containing paired-end reads were obtained from each sample. First-strand cDNA synthesis was performed from all RNA using the Mint cDNA synthesis kit, with priming by a TRBC-specific oligonucleotide. All cDNA was treated with uracil-DNA glycosylase and then went through a first 18-cycle PCR with the universal primers M1SS and BC2_uni_R. On the authors' methods: For normalization, 1 million high-quality reads were randomly selected from each sample, with every read carrying a distinct molecular identifier. Reads with shared molecular identifiers were discarded instead of being binned into consensus sequences. MiTCR, run with a Q25 quality threshold and the strictest error-elimination algorithm, handled CDR3 identification, clonotype clustering and error correction. A nonparametric unseen species model with Euler transformation was used to estimate a lower bound on total TCR beta diversity. In TCRdb, the public reads were trimmed at Q25 with fastp and aligned with MiXCR, with productive beta chains retained. CDR3 protein sequences are deduplicated, and each keeps its most common genes and DNA. TCRdb's processing, not the authors', yielded these V and J calls. The sample table records roughly 1.5 million distinct CDR3 sequences; roughly 43% of these occur just once. Of the sample, 4% falls within the top ten clones.

This clonotype was detected a few times. It lacks a known antigen. At one boundary the junction diverges from the germline segment, which might be a read error. Source material: blood. The chain couples TRBV2 to TRBJ1-4; a confident D gene designation cannot be given. The receptor's source is a woman aged 18-29 years in good health. The nucleotide sequence reads as follows: TGTGCCATCTCAGCCTCTAAGGAAAAACTGTTTTTT. This codes for CAISASKEKLFF.